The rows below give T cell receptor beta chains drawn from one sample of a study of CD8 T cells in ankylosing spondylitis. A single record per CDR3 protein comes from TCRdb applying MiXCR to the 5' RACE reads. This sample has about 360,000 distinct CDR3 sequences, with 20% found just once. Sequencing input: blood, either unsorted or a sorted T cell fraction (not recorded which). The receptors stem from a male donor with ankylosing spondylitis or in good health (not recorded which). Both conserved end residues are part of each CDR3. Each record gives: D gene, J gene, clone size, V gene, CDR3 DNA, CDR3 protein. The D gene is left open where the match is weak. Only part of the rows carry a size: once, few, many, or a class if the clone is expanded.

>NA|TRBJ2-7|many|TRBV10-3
TGTGCCATCAGTGAATCGCGGTCCTACGAGCAGTACTTC
CAISESRSYEQYF
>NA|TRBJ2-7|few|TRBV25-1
TGTGCCAGCAGTGTCGGGGGCGCCAGCTCCTACGAGCAGTACTTC
CASSVGGASSYEQYF
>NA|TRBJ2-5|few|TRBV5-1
TGCGCCAGCAGCTTGGGGGGTTGGGAGACCCAGTACTTC
CASSLGGWETQYF
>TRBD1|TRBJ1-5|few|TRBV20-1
TGCAGTGCTTCCTGGACAGGGTCTAGCAATCAGCCCCAGCATTTT
CSASWTGSSNQPQHF
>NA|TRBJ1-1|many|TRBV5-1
TGCGCCAGCAGCCCCGAAACAGGGAGGAGGACTGAAGCTTTCTTT
CASSPETGRRTEAFF
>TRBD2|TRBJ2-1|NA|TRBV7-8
TGTGCCAGCAGCTCACCGGGACTAGCGGACAATGAGCAGTTCTTC
CASSSPGLADNEQFF
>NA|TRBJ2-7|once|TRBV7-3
TGTGCCAGCAGCTTAAAGGGGGGGCAGCCCTCCTACGAGCAGTACTTC
CASSLKGGQPSYEQYF
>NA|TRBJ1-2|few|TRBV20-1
TGCAGTGCTAGAGACGCACAAAACAGGGATGGCTACACCTTC
CSARDAQNRDGYTF
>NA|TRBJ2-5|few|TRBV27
TGTGCCAGCAGCCGCAGGGGAGAGACCCAGTACTTC
CASSRRGETQYF
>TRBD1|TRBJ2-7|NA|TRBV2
TGTGCCAGCAGTGAAGCCGGGACAGGGGGCGGCATAATGTACGAGCAGTACTTC
CASSEAGTGGGIMYEQYF
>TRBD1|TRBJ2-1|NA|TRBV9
TGTGCCAGCAGCGTCCGGGACAGGGATTGGGATGAGCAGTTCTTC
CASSVRDRDWDEQFF
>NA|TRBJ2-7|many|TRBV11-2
TGTGCCAGCAGCTTAGGAGCGGGTGCTTACGAGCAGTACTTC
CASSLGAGAYEQYF
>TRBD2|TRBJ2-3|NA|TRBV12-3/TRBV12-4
TGTGCCAGCAGTTTCCCTAGCGGGGGGGCTGAGGCAGATACGCAGTATTTT
CASSFPSGGAEADTQYF
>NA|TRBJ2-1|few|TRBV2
TGTGCCAGCACGCCCAGGAGCTCCTACAATGAGCAGTTCTTC
CASTPRSSYNEQFF
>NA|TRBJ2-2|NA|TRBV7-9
TGTGCCAGCAGCTTAGCGCTGGCAGCCGACGGGGAGCTGTTTTTT
CASSLALAADGELFF
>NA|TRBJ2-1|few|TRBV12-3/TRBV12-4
TGTGCCAGCAGCCCACACAGGTTAGGCAACAATGAGCAGTTCTTC
CASSPHRLGNNEQFF
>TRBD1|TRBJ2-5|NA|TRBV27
TGTGCGACCAGCCGACAGGGTTTTCTGGAGACCCAGTACTTC
CATSRQGFLETQYF
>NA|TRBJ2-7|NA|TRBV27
TGTGCCAGCAGTTTAAAGGGGACCCTGAATGTTCACGAGCAGTACTTC
CASSLKGTLNVHEQYF
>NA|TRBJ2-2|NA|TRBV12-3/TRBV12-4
TGTGCCAGCACCTCCACACTGGGCAGGGCGAACACCGGGGAGCTGTTTTTT
CASTSTLGRANTGELFF
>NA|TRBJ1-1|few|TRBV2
TGTGCCAGCAGTGAGGCCAGAAGATTGAACACTGAAGCTTTCTTT
CASSEARRLNTEAFF
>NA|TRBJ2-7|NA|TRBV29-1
TGCAGCGTTGGGGAGTACGAGCAGTACTTC
CSVGEYEQYF
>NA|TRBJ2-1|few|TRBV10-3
TGTGCCAACGCCGGTGAGACTTCCTACAATGAGCAGTTCTTC
CANAGETSYNEQFF
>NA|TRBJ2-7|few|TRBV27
TGTGCCAGCAGGGGAAGGAGTGAGGGCTACGAGCAGTACTTC
CASRGRSEGYEQYF
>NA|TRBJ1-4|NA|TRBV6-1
TGTGCCAGCAGTCCGGGACACGCAACTAATGAAAAACTGTTTTTT
CASSPGHATNEKLFF
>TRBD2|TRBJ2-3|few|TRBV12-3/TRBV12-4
TGTGCCAGCAGTGCCCGGACTAGCGGGGGCACAGATACGCAGTATTTT
CASSARTSGGTDTQYF
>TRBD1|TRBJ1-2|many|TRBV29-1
TGCAGCGTTGAAGAATGGGACAGGAGAGTGAACACCTTC
CSVEEWDRRVNTF
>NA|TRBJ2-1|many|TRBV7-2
TGTGCCAGCAGCTTATATCCCAACAATGAGCAGTTCTTC
CASSLYPNNEQFF
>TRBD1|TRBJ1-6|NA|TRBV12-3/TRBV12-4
TGTGCCAGCAGTTTAGGTGACAGGGCCAGTGGACCCCTCCACTTT
CASSLGDRASGPLHF
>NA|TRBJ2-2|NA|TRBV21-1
TGTGCCAGCAGCAAGAGACCGGAGCTGTTTTTT
CASSKRPELFF